This TCR beta chain came from a study of blood T cell repertoires in COVID-19. Across the study: Samples of COVID-19 (acute and convalescent) were obtained from the United States, Italy and Spain. In each case, the material was cDNA or gDNA derived from T cells, B-cell-depleted T cells, or PBMCs.

Sequenced by immunoSEQ multiplex PCR; TCRdb stores in-frame clones only, minus some. The sample holds some 270,000 clones, roughly 85% seen once. Participant age was about 18 to 95 years, and participants resided in 25 or so US areas. Trimming took off 4 bases at V and 2 bases at J, with 6 bases between the two ends. CDR1 GTSNPN and CDR2 SVGIG come from the germline V gene (reference sequence). The CDR3 extends over 13 amino acids. The receptor was isolated from a woman in her forties or fifties who had been exposed to COVID-19. This chain joins TRBV30 and TRBJ2-6; weak D call: TRBD2 (5 bases). Sequencing input: PBMCs or T cells enriched from blood (not recorded which). The CDR3 reads CAWTGTGANVLTF. The CDR3, as DNA: TGTGCCTGGACGGGGACTGGGGCCAACGTCCTGACTTTC.